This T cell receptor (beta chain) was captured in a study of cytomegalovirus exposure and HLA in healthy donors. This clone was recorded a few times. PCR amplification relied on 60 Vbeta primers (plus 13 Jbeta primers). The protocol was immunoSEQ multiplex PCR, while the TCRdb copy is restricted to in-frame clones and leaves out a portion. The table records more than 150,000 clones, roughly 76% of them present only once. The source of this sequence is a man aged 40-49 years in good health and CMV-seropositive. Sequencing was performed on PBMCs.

CDR3 residues: CASSSSPWDRGSYEQYF. Written as DNA, the CDR3 is TGTGCCAGCAGCTCGAGCCCATGGGACAGGGGATCCTACGAGCAGTACTTC. V gene TRBV11-3 combines with J gene TRBJ2-7; 10 nucleotides line up with TRBD1. Germline V gives CDR1 SGHNT, CDR2 YENEEA. This CDR3 comprises 17 residues. V lost 4 bases and J lost 1; bases outside the gene matches: 10.